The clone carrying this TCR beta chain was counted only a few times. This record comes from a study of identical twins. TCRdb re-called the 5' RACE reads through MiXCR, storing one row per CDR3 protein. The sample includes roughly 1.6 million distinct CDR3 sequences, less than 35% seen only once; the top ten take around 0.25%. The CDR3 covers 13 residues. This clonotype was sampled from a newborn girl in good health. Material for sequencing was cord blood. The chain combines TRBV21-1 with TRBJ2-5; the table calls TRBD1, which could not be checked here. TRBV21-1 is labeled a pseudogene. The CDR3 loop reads CASSKTGEETQYF. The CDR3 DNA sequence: TGTGCCAGCAGCAAAACAGGGGAAGAGACCCAGTACTTC.